A selection of T cell receptor beta chains follows, all from one sample in a study of T cells after posttransplantation cyclophosphamide. TCRdb's copy holds only in-frame clones and misses some; the assay was immunoSEQ multiplex PCR. The data hold around 21,000 clones, with about 85% observed a single time. This specimen was PBMCs, taken after allogeneic stem cell transplant with posttransplant cyclophosphamide. These receptors all come from a female patient aged 40-50 years who received an allogeneic stem cell transplant from a related donor, was CMV-positive, and had no GVHD. Among the T cells, some may be from the graft donor. Each CDR3 is given with its conserved first and last residue. The order of the fields is V gene, J gene, D gene, clone size, CDR3 length, CDR3 protein, CDR3 DNA. The D gene is left open where the match is weak. Size is omitted from some rows. Given values are once, few, many or a class for expanded clones.

TRBV28	TRBJ1-5	NA	NA	17	CASRPLQGTYSNQPQHF	TGTGCCAGCAGGCCCCTTCAGGGGACGTATAGCAATCAGCCCCAGCATTTT
TRBV4-3	TRBJ1-2	NA	NA	14	CASSQGASGYGYTF	TGCGCCAGCAGCCAAGGAGCCAGCGGCTATGGCTACACCTTC
TRBV16	TRBJ2-3	TRBD2	NA	17	CASSLLAGPYRADTQYF	TGTGCCAGCAGTCTCTTAGCGGGACCCTACCGGGCAGATACGCAGTATTTT
TRBV5-4	TRBJ2-7	NA	NA	15	CASSSPPGNSYEQYF	TGTGCCAGCAGCTCCCCCCCCGGGAACTCCTACGAGCAGTACTTC
TRBV4-2	TRBJ2-2	TRBD2	NA	15	CASSQAGGPTGELFF	TGTGCCAGCAGCCAAGCGGGAGGGCCGACCGGGGAGCTGTTTTTT
TRBV4-1	TRBJ2-3	TRBD2	NA	21	CASSQDLRLAGGPVGTDTQYF	TGCGCCAGCAGCCAAGATCTCCGACTAGCGGGAGGCCCTGTGGGCACAGATACGCAGTATTTT
TRBV7-2	TRBJ2-7	NA	NA	12	CASSLGVGEQYF	TGTGCCAGCAGCTTAGGGGTGGGCGAGCAGTACTTC
TRBV2	TRBJ2-2	TRBD1	NA	14	CASSWDSYTGELFF	TGTGCCAGCAGCTGGGACAGCTACACCGGGGAGCTGTTTTTT
TRBV28	TRBJ1-1	NA	NA	16	CASSLGRSRSNTEAFF	TGTGCCAGCAGTTTAGGTCGGTCCCGGTCGAACACTGAAGCTTTCTTT
TRBV28	TRBJ1-2	TRBD1	NA	12	CASSPGQGEYTF	TGTGCCAGCAGTCCGGGACAGGGGGAATACACCTTC
TRBV28	TRBJ2-1	TRBD2	NA	13	CASSSGLTGEQFF	TGTGCCAGCAGTTCGGGACTAACCGGTGAGCAGTTCTTC
TRBV15	TRBJ1-1	NA	NA	17	CATSRDMGSVGRTEAFF	TGTGCCACCAGCAGAGATATGGGGTCGGTGGGGCGCACTGAAGCTTTCTTT
TRBV11-1	TRBJ2-1	TRBD2	NA	17	CASSLGTSGSTYNEQFF	TGTGCCAGCAGCTTAGGGACTAGCGGGAGCACCTACAATGAGCAGTTCTTC
TRBV10-3	TRBJ2-2	TRBD1	NA	14	CAIREQQGAGELFF	TGTGCCATCAGAGAACAACAGGGGGCCGGGGAGCTGTTTTTT
TRBV6-5	TRBJ2-7	TRBD2	NA	16	CASSYSRTSGDYEQYF	TGTGCCAGCAGTTACTCGAGGACTAGCGGCGACTACGAGCAGTACTTC
TRBV12-5	TRBJ2-3	NA	once	16	CASGLSHRTSTDTQYF	TGTGCTAGTGGTTTGTCCCACCGGACTAGCACAGATACGCAGTATTTT
TRBV18	TRBJ2-7	TRBD1	NA	14	CASSRTGISYEQYF	TGTGCCAGCTCACGGACAGGGATCTCCTACGAGCAGTACTTC
TRBV28	TRBJ1-5	TRBD1	once	16	CASSPPGQGKGQPQHF	TGTGCCAGCAGTCCACCGGGACAGGGGAAAGGTCAGCCCCAGCATTTT